This T cell receptor beta chain comes out of a study of T cell responses to AZD1222 COVID-19 vaccine. Background on the study: Pooled together were second doses at about 4 or about 12 weeks. Study-wide points: It should be noted that donors were predominantly white British and more often female, and clonal diversity was possibly underestimated. Seropositive status at baseline applied to only five or six AZD1222 recipients.

In the case of this clone: Its antigen is currently unknown.

The protocol was immunoSEQ multiplex PCR, while the TCRdb copy is restricted to in-frame clones and leaves out a portion. The table includes roughly 110,000 clones, 80% to 95% detected once. The CDR3 consists of 17 residues. The germline V and J ends were trimmed by 4 bases and 4 bases, with 22 bases remaining between them. Germline values: CDR1 SEHNR, CDR2 FQNEAQ (reference sequence). The chain employs TRBV7-9 and TRBJ2-5, with D perhaps matching TRBD1 (6 bases). Sequences were derived from peripheral blood, sampled on day 0 of AZD1222 vaccination. This receptor was identified in an adult in good health. CDR3: CASSSRSTGNPRETQYF. CDR3 sequence (DNA): TGTGCCAGCAGCTCCAGGTCTACAGGGAACCCAAGAGAGACCCAGTACTTC.